The rows below give T cell receptor beta chains drawn from one sample of a study of shared clonotypes between healthy human individuals. The protocol was immunoSEQ multiplex PCR, while the TCRdb copy is restricted to in-frame clones and leaves out a portion. The table has 230,000 or so clones, 65% seen once. Sequenced sample: memory CD4+ T cells sorted from blood. The source of these receptors is a man aged 25-45 years in good health. Each CDR3 is given with its conserved first and last residue. The D gene is left open where the match is weak. Rows may omit the clone size; those that give it use once, few, many or a size class.

j_call	v_call	clone_size	d_call	cdr3_nt	cdr3_aa
TRBJ1-4	TRBV5-1	-	-	TGCGCCAGCAGCTTGGGGGTCTCTAATGAAAAACTGTTTTTT	CASSLGVSNEKLFF
TRBJ2-7	TRBV10-1	few	-	TGCGCCAGCAGCTCAGGGGCGTCCATCTACGAGCAGTACTTC	CASSSGASIYEQYF
TRBJ2-3	TRBV5-1	few	-	TGCGCCAGCAGCTTGGACAAAGGCACAGATACGCAGTATTTT	CASSLDKGTDTQYF
TRBJ2-1	TRBV7-2	many	-	TGTGCCAGCAGCTTGGGGTCGAGCTCCTACAATGAGCAGTTCTTC	CASSLGSSSYNEQFF
TRBJ2-5	TRBV5-1	-	-	TGCGCCAGCAGCTTGGGTGGTCAGGGTGAGACCCAGTACTTC	CASSLGGQGETQYF
TRBJ2-7	TRBV28	-	-	TGTGCCAGCAGGCCCGGGTCCTACGAGCAGTACTTC	CASRPGSYEQYF
TRBJ1-2	TRBV5-1	-	-	TGCGCCAGCAGCTTGGATCAGGGGCCCTATGGCTACACCTTC	CASSLDQGPYGYTF
TRBJ2-7	TRBV27	-	TRBD2	TGTGCCAGCAGTGGATCCGGGAGGGCCAGTTCCTACGAGCAGTACTTC	CASSGSGRASSYEQYF
TRBJ2-1	TRBV25-1	-	TRBD2	TGTGCCAGCAGTGATCGCGGACTAGCGGGAGATTACAATGAGCAGTTCTTC	CASSDRGLAGDYNEQFF
TRBJ2-2	TRBV7-9	-	-	TGTGCCAGCAGTCGACAGGCCAACACCGGGGAGCTGTTTTTT	CASSRQANTGELFF
TRBJ2-1	TRBV5-1	-	TRBD2	TGCGCCAGCACTTTCGGGAGACTAGCGGGGGACAACAATGAGCAGTTCTTC	CASTFGRLAGDNNEQFF
TRBJ2-1	TRBV7-2	-	-	TGTGCCAGCAGCTTGGACAGCTTGAATGAGCAGTTCTTC	CASSLDSLNEQFF
TRBJ2-2	TRBV30	few	-	TGTGCCTGGAGCCCCCGGAGTTATTCGGGCACCGGGGAGCTGTTTTTT	CAWSPRSYSGTGELFF
TRBJ1-1	TRBV2	-	TRBD1	TGTGCCAGCAGTGAACTGACAGGGGAGGGTAAAGCTTTCTTT	CASSELTGEGKAFF
TRBJ2-7	TRBV11-2	-	-	TGTGCCAGCAGCCGCACAAAGAGCTCCTACGAGCAGTACTTC	CASSRTKSSYEQYF
TRBJ2-7	TRBV27	once	-	TGTGCCAGCAGTTTATCGGGGGGCGCGTTCCACGAGCAGTACTTC	CASSLSGGAFHEQYF
TRBJ2-3	TRBV29-1	-	-	TGCAGCGTTTACCGGACTAGCACAGATACGCAGTATTTT	CSVYRTSTDTQYF
TRBJ2-7	TRBV28	-	-	TGTGCCAGCATAGGAAGAGCGGACGAGCAGTACTTC	CASIGRADEQYF
TRBJ2-1	TRBV7-9	-	TRBD2	TGTGCCAGCAGCTTAGCGCTAGCGGGCTCCTACAATGAGCAGTTCTTC	CASSLALAGSYNEQFF
TRBJ2-1	TRBV5-5	-	-	TGTGCCAGCAGGGCCCAAACGAGCACTGAGCAGTTCTTC	CASRAQTSTEQFF
TRBJ1-1	TRBV19	-	-	TGTGCCAGTAGTAGCGCCGGGAGACTGAACACTGAAGCTTTCTTT	CASSSAGRLNTEAFF
TRBJ2-3	TRBV9	-	-	TGTGCCAGCAGCCCCCGGGAGTCCTCAGATACGCAGTATTTT	CASSPRESSDTQYF
TRBJ2-7	TRBV1	-	-	TGCACCAGCAGCCAACCAAGCGGGGCCCCGACCGGTTACGAGCAGTACTTC	CTSSQPSGAPTGYEQYF
TRBJ2-7	TRBV18	-	-	TGTGCCAGCTCATCTCAGGGAGGTTACGAGCAGTACTTC	CASSSQGGYEQYF
TRBJ2-7	TRBV5-1	once	-	TGCGCCAGCAGCTTGACGGCTACCAGATCCTACGAGCAGTACTTC	CASSLTATRSYEQYF
TRBJ2-4	TRBV6-4	-	-	TGTGCCAGCAGTGACTCGAAGGCAGGGCTAGCCAAAAACATTCAGTACTTC	CASSDSKAGLAKNIQYF
TRBJ1-2	TRBV30	few	-	TGTGCCTGGGACGCACCAGGGGAAGGAGTCTATGGCTACACCTTC	CAWDAPGEGVYGYTF
TRBJ2-6	TRBV5-4	many	-	TGTGCCAGCAGCTTGCGATCTGGGGCCAACGTCCTGACTTTC	CASSLRSGANVLTF
TRBJ2-5	TRBV7-8	-	TRBD2	TGTGCCAGCAGCTTAGGCGGGAGAGAGACCCAGTACTTC	CASSLGGRETQYF
TRBJ2-5	TRBV11-3	-	-	TGTGCCAGCAAAATAAAGCCGGGACCCCGCGAAGAGACCCAGTACTTC	CASKIKPGPREETQYF
TRBJ2-2	TRBV10-3	-	-	TGTGCCACCGGACAGCCTTCTTACACCGGGGAGCTGTTTTTT	CATGQPSYTGELFF
TRBJ2-5	TRBV11-2	-	-	TGTGCCAGCAGCTTAGATCGGTGGAGCGGGACCCAGTACTTC	CASSLDRWSGTQYF
TRBJ2-5	TRBV28	-	-	TGTGCCAGCAGTTTCGGGCACTCGGAGACCCAGTACTTC	CASSFGHSETQYF
TRBJ2-4	TRBV28	-	-	TGTGCCAGCAGTTTTGTCTACGCGTTTCATCCCGACCAACTAGGCCCCAAAAACATTCAGTACTTC	CASSFVYAFHPDQLGPKNIQYF
TRBJ1-1	TRBV18	-	TRBD1	TGTGCCAGCTCACCCCAGGGGGTGAGCACTGAAGCTTTCTTT	CASSPQGVSTEAFF
TRBJ2-1	TRBV5-6	few	-	TGTGCCAGCAGCTTAATTGATCTAGGAGGCTACAATGAGCAGTTCTTC	CASSLIDLGGYNEQFF
TRBJ2-1	TRBV7-9	-	-	TGTGCCAGCAGCCCCGGGGCGACCACGAACCCCTACAATGAGCAGTTCTTC	CASSPGATTNPYNEQFF
TRBJ2-3	TRBV7-2	-	-	TGTGCCAGCAGCTTAAGTTTGGCAGATACGCAGTATTTT	CASSLSLADTQYF
TRBJ2-3	TRBV5-6	-	-	TGTGCCAGCTCCCCGGGGGTAGGAAGCACAGATACGCAGTATTTT	CASSPGVGSTDTQYF
TRBJ2-2	TRBV19	-	-	TGTGCCAGTAGTATGGTTTCGGGATGGACCGGGGAGCTGTTTTTT	CASSMVSGWTGELFF
TRBJ2-3	TRBV5-4	-	-	TGTGCCAGCAGCCCCCGCGGGGTAACTAGCACAGATACGCAGTATTTT	CASSPRGVTSTDTQYF
TRBJ2-3	TRBV9	-	-	TGTGCCAGCAGCAGAAGGCTAGCGCTTGGTACAGATACGCAGTATTTT	CASSRRLALGTDTQYF
TRBJ2-7	TRBV5-4	-	-	TGTGCCAGCAGCTATCCCCAGGGCGGGATGGGGCTTGCCGAGCAGTACTTC	CASSYPQGGMGLAEQYF
TRBJ2-1	TRBV4-3	few	TRBD2	TGCGCCAGCAGCCAGAGGCCAGGACTAGCGGGAGATGAGCAGTTCTTC	CASSQRPGLAGDEQFF
TRBJ2-2	TRBV18	many	-	TGTGCCAGCTCACGGACAGACACCGGGGAGCTGTTTTTT	CASSRTDTGELFF
TRBJ2-5	TRBV7-9	-	TRBD2	TGTGCCAGCAGCCACGATTCACTAGCGGGAGCCCGAGGGGACTTC	CASSHDSLAGARGDF
TRBJ2-3	TRBV18	-	-	TGTGCCAGCTCACCACTGATCACAGATACGCAGTATTTT	CASSPLITDTQYF
TRBJ1-1	TRBV30	-	-	TGTGCCTGGACAGATTTCAACACTGAAGCTTTCTTT	CAWTDFNTEAFF
TRBJ2-3	TRBV2	-	TRBD1	TGTGCCAGCACGGGACAGCTGACAGATACGCAGTATTTT	CASTGQLTDTQYF
TRBJ2-5	TRBV7-4	-	-	TGTGCCAGCAGCTTATTGGAGGGCCCGGGAGAGACCCAGTACTTC	CASSLLEGPGETQYF
TRBJ1-4	TRBV6-1	few	-	TGTGCCAGCAGGGCGAATGAAAAACTGTTTTTT	CASRANEKLFF
TRBJ1-1	TRBV6-6	many	-	TGTGCCAGCAGTTTATTAGGGGGGAACACTGAAGCTTTCTTT	CASSLLGGNTEAFF
TRBJ2-1	TRBV4-3	-	TRBD2	TGCGCCAGCAGCCAGTCGCTAGGCGGGAGGGCGACCAATGAGCAGTTCTTC	CASSQSLGGRATNEQFF
TRBJ1-1	TRBV28	few	-	TGTGCCACCAAGCAGGTGGAAGCTTTCTTT	CATKQVEAFF
TRBJ1-5	TRBV5-4	-	-	TGTGCCAGCAGCGGGGAGATACAAGGGAATCAGCCCCAGCATTTT	CASSGEIQGNQPQHF
TRBJ2-3	TRBV7-2	-	-	TGTGCCAGCAGCTTAGAGCGGTCCGTGGTTACAGATACGCAGTATTTT	CASSLERSVVTDTQYF
TRBJ1-2	TRBV7-9	-	-	TGTGCCAGCAGCGCCTGGCTCCAGGGTTTTCAGGGCTACACCTTC	CASSAWLQGFQGYTF
TRBJ2-7	TRBV5-1	-	TRBD2	TGCGCCAGCAGCTTGGGGCTAGCGGGAGACGAGCAGTACTTC	CASSLGLAGDEQYF
TRBJ2-5	TRBV5-1	-	-	TGCGCCAGCAGCCTGGACGGTAGGGCTCAAGAGACCCAGTACTTC	CASSLDGRAQETQYF
TRBJ2-3	TRBV2	-	-	TGTGCCAGCAGTGAAGCGCTTTTACTAGGGCAGAGAGATACGCAGTATTTT	CASSEALLLGQRDTQYF